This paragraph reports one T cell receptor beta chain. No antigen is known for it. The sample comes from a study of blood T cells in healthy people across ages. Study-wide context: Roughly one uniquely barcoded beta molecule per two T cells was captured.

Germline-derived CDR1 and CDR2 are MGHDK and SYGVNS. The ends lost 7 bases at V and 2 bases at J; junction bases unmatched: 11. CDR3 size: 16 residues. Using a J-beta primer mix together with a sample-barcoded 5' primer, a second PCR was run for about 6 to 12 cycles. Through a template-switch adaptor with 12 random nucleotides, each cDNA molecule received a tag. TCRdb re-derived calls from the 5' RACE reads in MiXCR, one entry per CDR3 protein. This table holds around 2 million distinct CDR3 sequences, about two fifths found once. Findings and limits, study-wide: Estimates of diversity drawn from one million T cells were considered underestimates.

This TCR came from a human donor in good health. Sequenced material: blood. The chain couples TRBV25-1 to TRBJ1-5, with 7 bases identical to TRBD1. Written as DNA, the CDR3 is TGTGCCAGCACCGACAGGGCCGGGGGGCGCAATCAGCCCCAGCATTTT. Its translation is CASTDRAGGRNQPQHF.